The 25 T cell receptor beta chains below all came from one sample that was sequenced in a study of T cell responses to AZD1222 COVID-19 vaccine. The protocol was immunoSEQ multiplex PCR, while the TCRdb copy is restricted to in-frame clones and leaves out a portion. The sample includes 120,000 or so clones, under 90% seen only once; the top ten take 7.7%. This sample comprised peripheral blood, obtained on day 0 of AZD1222 vaccination. These receptors were collected from an adult in good health.

The rearrangement links TRBV19 to TRBJ1-2; no clear D. In germline, CDR1 is LNHDA, CDR2 SQIVND (reference sequence). The CDR3 spans 13 residues. V lost 0 bases and J lost 8, with 10 bases in between. CDR3 loop: CASSIDLRNGYTF. The CDR3 DNA is TGTGCCAGTAGTATAGATCTCAGAAACGGCTACACCTTC.

In its sample, this clone was seen once. The chain is built from TRBV15 and TRBJ2-3, with 9 nucleotides matching TRBD2. The CDR3 is 19 amino acids. The J segment lost 6 bases and the V segment lost 3 bases, leaving 19 bases of the junction unmatched. Germline loops: CDR1 LNHNV, CDR2 YYDKDF (reference sequence). CDR3 sequence reads: CATSRSLVGLAGQIDTQYF. Written as DNA, the CDR3 is TGTGCCACCAGCAGGTCCCTGGTAGGGCTAGCGGGGCAGATTGATACGCAGTATTTT.

The chain couples TRBV7-2 to TRBJ1-6; the D is unclear. Trimming left V 3 bases short and J 9 bases short, with 9 bases between. Germline lookup yields CDR1 SGHTA and CDR2 FQGNSA. The CDR3 sequence is 13 residues long. CDR3 protein: CASSLGGVSPLHF. CDR3 DNA: TGTGCCAGCAGCTTGGGAGGAGTTTCACCCCTCCACTTT.

The chain employs TRBV9 and TRBJ1-1; D gene unclear. This CDR3 contains 17 residues. V gave up 4 bases and J gave up 4 bases, with 23 bases separating them. Germline V gene data show CDR1 as SGDLS and CDR2 as YYNGEE. In DNA, the CDR3 is TGTGCCAGCAGCCGGCATGGAGGGCCACGCCCGAGCACTGAAGCTTTCTTT. This codes for CASSRHGGPRPSTEAFF.

V usage is TRBV27 and J usage is TRBJ1-1; 11 bases are shared with TRBD1. This CDR3 has 17 amino acids. The V gene end was trimmed by 4 bases and the J gene end by 6 bases; junction bases not matched to a gene: 13. In germline, CDR1 is MNHEY, CDR2 SMNVEV (reference sequence). The CDR3 is CASSSGQGANLVSEAFF. The CDR3 DNA reads TGTGCCAGCAGTTCCGGACAGGGGGCGAATCTCGTCTCTGAAGCTTTCTTT.

The chain joins TRBV28 to TRBJ2-3; 10 nucleotides line up with TRBD2. J lost 8 bases, V lost 7 bases, and 9 bases had no gene match. Germline V lookup: CDR1 MDHEN, CDR2 SYDVKM. The CDR3 runs 14 residues. The CDR3 loop is CASNGSGGDGTQYF. For the CDR3, the DNA is TGTGCCAGCAATGGGAGCGGGGGGGACGGTACGCAGTATTTT.

The chain combines TRBV7-2 with TRBJ2-1; TRBD2 is a possible D gene (5 bases). Looked up from germline, CDR1 is SGHTA and CDR2 is FQGNSA. The V gene lost 3 bases and the J gene lost 6 bases, with 12 bases spanning the gap. CDR3 size: 14 residues. CDR3 nucleotides: TGTGCCAGCAGCTTCTTCTCGGCGGGCAATGAGCAGTTCTTC. Translation gives CASSFFSAGNEQFF.

This clone was counted between two and nine times. The chain recombines TRBV25-1 with TRBJ2-7; D perhaps matches TRBD1 (6 bases). The CDR3 consists of 15 residues. Trimming pared 1 base from V and 1 base from J, leaving 11 bases between. From germline, CDR1 is MGHDK and CDR2 SYGVNS. The CDR3 loop reads CASSESGQGSYEQYF. For the CDR3, the DNA is TGTGCCAGCAGTGAATCCGGGCAGGGGTCCTACGAGCAGTACTTC.

The chain recombines TRBV25-1 with TRBJ2-2, with 7 nucleotides matching TRBD1. With V trimmed by 3 bases and J by 1 base, 2 bases remained unmatched. The germline V gene has CDR1 MGHDK and CDR2 SYGVNS. The CDR3 runs 15 residues. In nucleotides, the CDR3 is TGTGCCAGCAGTGACAGGACAGGGAACACCGGGGAGCTGTTTTTT. This codes for CASSDRTGNTGELFF.

This clone was seen just once. V usage is TRBV29-1 and J usage is TRBJ1-2, with D possibly TRBD1 on 6 matching bases. V gave up 0 bases and J gave up 6 bases, with 17 bases separating them. This CDR3 region has 15 residues. The germline gives CDR1 SQVTM, CDR2 ANQGSEA. The CDR3 coding sequence is TGCAGCGTTGAAGACCGTGTCTCGGGGGCGAATGGCTACACCTTC. Its translation: CSVEDRVSGANGYTF.

The V call is TRBV19, the J call TRBJ2-7; possibly TRBD1 or TRBD2 for D (5 bases each). The CDR3 is 15 amino acids. Germline V gene sequence: CDR1 LNHDA, CDR2 SQIVND (reference sequence). The germline V and J ends were trimmed by 7 bases and 2 bases, with 18 bases remaining between them. The CDR3 region is CASTNGGSFAYEQYF. CDR3 nucleotides: TGTGCCAGTACTAATGGGGGTTCTTTTGCCTACGAGCAGTACTTC.

A few counts support this clone. J is TRBJ1-2 and V is TRBV11-2; D unclear. The CDR3 length is 13 residues. CDR1 is SGHAT, CDR2 FQNNGV, per germline. Trimming stripped 7 bases from V and 4 bases from J, with 13 bases between. The CDR3 DNA follows: TGTGCCAGCACCCCCCGACGGCCCTATGGCTACACCTTC. Translating gives CASTPRRPYGYTF.

V gene TRBV3-1 (or the pseudogene TRBV3-2) combines with J gene TRBJ1-2; D might be TRBD1 (5 bases). Trimming pared 6 bases from V and 9 bases from J, leaving 14 bases between. From germline, CDR1 is LGHDT and CDR2 YNNKEL (reference sequence). The CDR3 has 12 residues. Written as DNA, the CDR3 is TGTGCCAGCAGACTTGGGCAGGGCCGCTACACCTTC. Residues: CASRLGQGRYTF.

The CDR3 nucleotides read TGTGCCAGCAGCTTGGGTGGGTCTAGACGTTCAGATACGCAGTATTTT. It encodes CASSLGGSRRSDTQYF. The genes are TRBV5-8 and TRBJ2-3, with no clear D. This CDR3 has 16 residues. The germline CDR1 and CDR2 sequences are SGHTS and YDEGEE. The V gene lost 0 bases and the J gene lost 4 bases, with 15 bases spanning the gap.

This clone was found once. The chain has TRBV7-8 and TRBJ1-2; maybe TRBD1 (6 bases). Trimming removed 5 bases from V and 2 bases from J, with 12 bases in between. CDR1 and CDR2 from the germline V gene are SGHVS and FQNEAQ. This CDR3 is built from 14 residues. Here the CDR3 reads CASSPDRKNYGYTF. As DNA, the CDR3 is TGTGCCAGCAGCCCGGACAGAAAGAACTATGGCTACACCTTC.

The rearrangement uses TRBV18 and TRBJ2-7; 9 bases map to TRBD1. Trimming cost V 5 bases and J 0 bases; bases outside gene matches: 5. The CDR3 contains 15 residues. Germline lookup yields CDR1 KGHSH and CDR2 LQKENI. The CDR3 spells CASSAGQGSSYEQYF. CDR3 sequence (DNA): TGTGCCAGCTCAGCGGGACAGGGCAGCTCCTACGAGCAGTACTTC.

This clone was observed once. This chain connects TRBV30 to TRBJ2-3, with 8 bases fitting TRBD2. CDR3 length equals 15 residues. Germline V CDR1 and CDR2: GTSNPN, SVGIG (reference sequence). Trimming at V came to 0 bases and at J to 4 bases, leaving 6 bases not matched to a gene. CDR3 nucleotide sequence: TGTGCCTGGAGTGTCCGGGAGGGCCTAGCAGATACGCAGTATTTT. Translation gives CAWSVREGLADTQYF.

The V and J genes are TRBV12-5 and TRBJ2-3, with 10 bases that match TRBD2. This CDR3 region has 17 residues. V lost 5 bases to trimming and J lost 2 bases; unmatched junction nucleotides: 10. Germline CDR1 is LGHNT and CDR2 is FRNRAP. For the CDR3, the DNA is TGTGCTAGTGGTCCCGGCTGGACTAGCGGCTTCACAGATACGCAGTATTTT. Its protein product is CASGPGWTSGFTDTQYF.

The V and J genes are TRBV4-2 and TRBJ2-1; possibly TRBD1 or TRBD2 for D (5 bases each). Per germline, CDR1 LGHNA and CDR2 YNFKEQ. Trimming stripped 2 bases from V and 8 bases from J, with 22 bases between. The CDR3 extends over 17 amino acids. The CDR3 DNA is TGTGCCAGCAGCCAATTTATACGATCAGGGTTGGGGGATGAGCAGTTCTTC. This encodes CASSQFIRSGLGDEQFF.

The chain links TRBV19 to TRBJ2-3; 12 bases agree with TRBD2. The CDR3 is 15 amino acids. J lost 12 bases, V lost 0 bases, and 7 bases had no gene match. Germline loops: CDR1 LNHDA, CDR2 SQIVND (reference sequence). CDR3 coding DNA: TGTGCCAGTAGTATAGAAGGGACTAGCGGGCCACTCCAGTATTTT. It codes for CASSIEGTSGPLQYF.

This rearrangement joins TRBV28 to TRBJ2-7, with 7 nucleotides matching TRBD1. The V gene's germline CDR1 is MDHEN and CDR2 SYDVKM. The CDR3 consists of 14 residues. V lost 2 bases to trimming and J lost 3 bases; unmatched junction nucleotides: 4. The CDR3 coding sequence is TGTGCCAGCAGTTTAAGTCCAGGGGGCTACGAGCAGTACTTC. Translated, it gives CASSLSPGGYEQYF.

The CDR3 loop is CASSLRQGRGETQYF. Here the CDR3 DNA reads TGTGCCAGCAGTTTAAGACAGGGGAGGGGGGAGACCCAGTACTTC. The chain employs TRBV28 and TRBJ2-5, with D possibly matching TRBD1 (8 bases). The CDR3 sequence is 15 residues long. V lost 2 bases to trimming and J lost 5 bases, with 15 bases between them. Germline V lookup: CDR1 MDHEN, CDR2 SYDVKM. The full variable domain, completed using reference TRBV28 and TRBJ2-5, is DVKVTQSSRYLVKRTGEKVFLECVQDMDHENMFWYRQDPGLGLRLIYFSYDVKMKEKGDIPEGYSVSREKKERFSLILESASTNQTSMYLCASSLRQGRGETQYFGPGTRLLVL.

The rearrangement links TRBV5-4 to TRBJ2-5; possibly TRBD1 for D (5 bases). Trimming shortened V by 4 bases and J by 5 bases, and 24 bases separated the two germline ends. The CDR3 runs to 17 residues. Germline V gives CDR1 SGHNT, CDR2 YYREEE (reference sequence). The CDR3 nucleotides read TGTGCCAGCAGCCCCCGATCTAGGGGCGGCTCCAGGGAGACCCAGTACTTC. It encodes CASSPRSRGGSRETQYF.

The rearrangement uses TRBV12-3 or TRBV12-4 and TRBJ2-3, with TRBD2 matching over 7 bases. The trim removed 6 bases at V and 4 bases at J, leaving 4 bases unmatched. The CDR3 runs to 13 residues. DNA for the CDR3: TGTGCCAGCAGCCTCAGCGGGGCAGATACGCAGTATTTT. Protein product: CASSLSGADTQYF.

The chain combines TRBV3-1 (or the pseudogene TRBV3-2) with TRBJ2-2; 9 bases match TRBD2. This CDR3 spans 16 amino acids. Germline loops: CDR1 LGHDT, CDR2 YNNKEL (reference sequence). The V segment lost 4 bases and the J segment 6 bases; nucleotides outside the gene matches: 9. CDR3 DNA sequence: TGTGCCAGCAGCCTTCTTAGCGGGAGAGAAGCCGGGGAGCTGTTTTTT. As protein: CASSLLSGREAGELFF.